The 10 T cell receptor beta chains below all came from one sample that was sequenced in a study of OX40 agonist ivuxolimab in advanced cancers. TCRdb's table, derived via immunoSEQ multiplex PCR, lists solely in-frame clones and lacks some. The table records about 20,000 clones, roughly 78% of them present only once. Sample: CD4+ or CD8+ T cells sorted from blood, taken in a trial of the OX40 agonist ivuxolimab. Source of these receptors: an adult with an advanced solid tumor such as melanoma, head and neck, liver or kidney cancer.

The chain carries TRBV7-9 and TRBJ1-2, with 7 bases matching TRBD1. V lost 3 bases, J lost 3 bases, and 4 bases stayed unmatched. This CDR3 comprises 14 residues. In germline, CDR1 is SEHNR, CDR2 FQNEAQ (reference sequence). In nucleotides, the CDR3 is TGTGCCAGCAGCTTGCTCGACAGGGACTATGGCTACACCTTC. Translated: CASSLLDRDYGYTF.

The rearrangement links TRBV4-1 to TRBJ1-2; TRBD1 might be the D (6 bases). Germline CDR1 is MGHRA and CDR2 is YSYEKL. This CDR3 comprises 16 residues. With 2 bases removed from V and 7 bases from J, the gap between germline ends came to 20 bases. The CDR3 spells CASSQIGDNIGFGYTF. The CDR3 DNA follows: TGCGCCAGCAGCCAAATTGGGGACAACATCGGTTTTGGCTACACCTTC.

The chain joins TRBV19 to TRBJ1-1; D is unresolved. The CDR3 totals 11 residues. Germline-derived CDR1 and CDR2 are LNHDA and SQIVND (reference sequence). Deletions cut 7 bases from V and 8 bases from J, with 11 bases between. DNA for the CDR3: TGTGCCAGTACCGCGACAAACGAAGCTTTCTTT. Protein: CASTATNEAFF.

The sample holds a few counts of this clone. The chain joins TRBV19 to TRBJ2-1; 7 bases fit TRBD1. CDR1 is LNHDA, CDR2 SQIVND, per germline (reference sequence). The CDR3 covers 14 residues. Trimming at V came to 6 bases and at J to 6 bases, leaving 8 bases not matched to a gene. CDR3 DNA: TGTGCCAGTAGCCAACAGGGGCGCGGCAATGAGCAGTTCTTC. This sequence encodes CASSQQGRGNEQFF.

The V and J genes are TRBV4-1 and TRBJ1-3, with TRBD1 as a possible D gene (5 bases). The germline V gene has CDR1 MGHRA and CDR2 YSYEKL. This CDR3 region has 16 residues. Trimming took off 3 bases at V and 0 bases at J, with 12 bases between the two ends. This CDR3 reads CASSQTDSSSGNTIYF. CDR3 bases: TGCGCCAGCAGCCAGACCGACAGCAGCTCTGGAAACACCATATATTTT.

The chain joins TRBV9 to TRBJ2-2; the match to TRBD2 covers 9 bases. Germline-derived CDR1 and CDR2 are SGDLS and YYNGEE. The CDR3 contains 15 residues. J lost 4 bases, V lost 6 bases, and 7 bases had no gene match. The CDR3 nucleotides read TGTGCCAGCACCGCGGGGGGGGCGGGCACCGGGGAGCTGTTTTTT. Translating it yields CASTAGGAGTGELFF.

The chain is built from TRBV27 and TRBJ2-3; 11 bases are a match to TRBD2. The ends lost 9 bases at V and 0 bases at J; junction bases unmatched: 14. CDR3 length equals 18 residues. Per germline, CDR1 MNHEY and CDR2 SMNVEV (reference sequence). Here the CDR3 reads CASSGGGLTEKSTDTQYF. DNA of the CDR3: TGTGCCAGTAGCGGGGGGGGCCTAACTGAAAAAAGCACAGATACGCAGTATTTT.

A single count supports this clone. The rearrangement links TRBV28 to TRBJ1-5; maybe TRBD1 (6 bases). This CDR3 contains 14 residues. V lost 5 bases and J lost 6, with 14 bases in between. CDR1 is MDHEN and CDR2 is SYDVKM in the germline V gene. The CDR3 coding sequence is TGTGCCAGCAGTCCGCGGACAGCTGGTCAGCCCCAGCATTTT. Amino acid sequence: CASSPRTAGQPQHF.

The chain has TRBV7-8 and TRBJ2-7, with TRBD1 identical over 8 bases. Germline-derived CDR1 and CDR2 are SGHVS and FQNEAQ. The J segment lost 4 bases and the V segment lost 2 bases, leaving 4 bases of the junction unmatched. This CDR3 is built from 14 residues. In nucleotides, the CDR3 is TGTGCCAGCAGCTTACAGGGGGCGCGATACGAGCAGTACTTC. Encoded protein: CASSLQGARYEQYF.

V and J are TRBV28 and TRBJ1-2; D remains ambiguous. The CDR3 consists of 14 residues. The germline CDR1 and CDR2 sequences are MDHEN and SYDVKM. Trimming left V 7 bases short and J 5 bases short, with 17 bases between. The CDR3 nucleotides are TGTGCCAGCAACCCCCAGAGAGGGCTTTATGGCTACACCTTC. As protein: CASNPQRGLYGYTF.